This entry describes one T cell receptor (beta chain). Its binding antigen is unknown. The library relied on 5' RACE. Each TCR library was prepared from around 3.5 ug of total RNA. cDNA was synthesized with SMARTScribe reverse transcriptase in eight separate reactions per sample. During cDNA synthesis, unique molecular identifiers containing a 6-nucleotide sample barcode were introduced by template switching. Amplification of TCRalpha and TCRbeta cDNA involved two nested PCRs of 16 and 9 cycles, and each PCR was followed by bead purification. Before amplification, the cDNA was both treated with uracil DNA-glycosylase and purified with the QIAquick PCR purification kit. The second PCR added Illumina TruSeq-compatible adapters along with sample-specific barcodes. Library quality and concentration were assessed using TapeStation and Qubit, and approximately 5 ng of each library was pooled. Pooled libraries were sequenced on an Illumina HiSeq2500 single-index Rapid Run with 2 x 100 bp reads and custom sequencing primers. Per the source publication's procedure: PCR and sequencing errors were corrected by UMI-based consensus assembly using MiGEC version 1.2.6. MiXCR version 2.1.1 was used to carry out V(D)J alignment, clonotype assembly and CDR3 extraction. Gene usage, clonotype sharing and MAIT/NKT TCR abundance were normalised by analysing the top 1000, 10 000 and 20 000 clonotypes per sample. After downsampling to 27 000 UMIs, diversity was calculated as the inverse Simpson index using the vegan R package. Paired Mann-Whitney U tests on discordant twin pairs were used, with Benjamini-Hochberg multiple-testing correction. Each entry corresponds to one CDR3 protein sequence from reads that TCRdb reprocessed, and DNA is not given. The authors' filters were not applied to this entry. The sample's records list 160,000 or so distinct CDR3 sequences. 2.4% of the sample rests with the top ten.

The sample originates from a study of monozygotic twins with inflammatory bowel disease (dated by TCRdb to the late 2010s). Notes on the research overall: In total, roughly 28 monozygotic twin pairs made up the full study: 19 Danish pairs, all IBD-discordant, plus nine German pairs, of which four were IBD-concordant and five were IBD-discordant. Each individual had, on average, about 151 000 unique TCRalpha sequences and 181 000 unique TCRbeta sequences available for analysis. Disease-associated traits were sought mainly through comparisons between IBD patients and their genetically identical healthy co-twins within discordant pairs.

From each donor, a roughly 2.7 ml peripheral blood sample was collected into PAXgene tubes and kept at -80 degrees C. Without T cell sorting, total RNA was isolated from whole blood using the PAXgene blood miRNA kit on an automated QIAcube. Deep TCRalpha and TCRbeta repertoire profiling with unique molecular barcoding was performed on peripheral blood of monozygotic twin pairs concordant or discordant for inflammatory bowel disease. Smoking habits were recorded for all twin pairs, with individuals classified as current, former or never smokers. The CDR3 runs 12 amino acids, cysteine and phenylalanine included. The nucleotide record is missing. The germline V gene (reference sequence) sets CDR1 to SEHNR and CDR2 to FQNEAQ. Study-wide conclusions, independent of this receptor: No single strong signal or clonotype linked to IBD turned up in the results, so the idea that one exists was not supported. Because patients were on differing immunosuppressive treatments, the repertoires may have picked up extra background noise and inter-individual variability. Compared with healthy twins, IBD patients shared fewer clonotypes with other individuals, and the difference was most pronounced in patients with signs of disease activity. A decrease in TCRbeta repertoire diversity, as measured by inverse Simpson index, was observed in IBD patients compared with their healthy co-twins. Repertoire similarity did not differ between concordant and discordant twins, possibly due to limited statistical power. Different T cell subtypes could not be distinguished in the analysis.

The chain was built from TRBV7-9 and TRBJ2-7. This clonotype was obtained from a human donor with ulcerative colitis or Crohn's disease, or a healthy co-twin of an affected twin (not recorded which). The specimen was blood. The CDR3 region: CASSGRSSEQYF.